This T cell receptor beta chain was identified during a study of CD8+CD57+ T cells in acquired aplastic anemia. Overall study findings and caveats: Sharing between patients and controls was observed for twenty-nine CD8+ CDR3 sequences.

Genomic DNA provided the template from which TCR beta VDJ and CDR3 profiles were obtained. In TCRdb, the reads were re-called with MiXCR into one record per CDR3 protein. The sample has about 150,000 distinct CDR3 sequences, around 41% seen once. This clonotype was seen at least ten times. The antigen is undetermined. A much larger clone lies a single base off, so this may be a read error. Germline V gives CDR1 DFQATT, CDR2 SNEGSKA (reference sequence). This CDR3 has 12 residues. The J gene is TRBJ2-7, the V gene TRBV20-1; perhaps TRBD1 as D (6 bases). This sequence originates from a human donor in good health, serving as a control. Sample: sorted CD4+, CD8+, or CD8+CD57+ T cells (not recorded which) from PBMCs. CDR3 DNA: TGCAGTGCTAGGTTACAGGGAGACGAGCAGTGCTTC. It yields the protein CSARLQGDEQCF.